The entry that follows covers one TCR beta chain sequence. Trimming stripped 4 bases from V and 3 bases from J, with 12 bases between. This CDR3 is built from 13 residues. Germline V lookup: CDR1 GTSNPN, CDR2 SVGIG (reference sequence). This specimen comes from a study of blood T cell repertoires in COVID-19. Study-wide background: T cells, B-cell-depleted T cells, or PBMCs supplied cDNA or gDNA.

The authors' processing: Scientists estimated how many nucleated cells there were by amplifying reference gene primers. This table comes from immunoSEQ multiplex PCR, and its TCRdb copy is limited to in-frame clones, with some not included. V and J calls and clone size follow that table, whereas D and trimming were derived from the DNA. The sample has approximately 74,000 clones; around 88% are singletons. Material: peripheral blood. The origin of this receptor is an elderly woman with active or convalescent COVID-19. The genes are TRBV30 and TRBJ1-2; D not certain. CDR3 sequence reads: CAWKTDGDYGYTF. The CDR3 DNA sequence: TGTGCCTGGAAGACGGACGGGGACTATGGCTACACCTTC.